Listed below are T cell receptor beta chains from one sample, sequenced in a study of human T cells and chemical hapten exposure. One entry per CDR3 protein, called by TCRdb with MiXCR from the RACE reads. The sample holds more than 75,000 distinct CDR3 sequences; roughly a tenth are singletons and the top ten take about 2%. The source was whole blood, collected in connection with sensitization to the hapten diphenylcyclopropenone (DPC). These receptors were collected from a woman between 40 and 55 years old with alopecia areata. Some clones in this sample may be carry-over from other donors' samples. Both conserved end residues are part of each CDR3. Fields, in order: J gene, V gene, clone size, D gene, CDR3 DNA, CDR3 protein. A D gene is named only where the DNA matches it firmly. Rows give clone size only sometimes, using once, few, many, or a class for an expanded clone.

TRBJ1-5 TRBV12-3/TRBV12-4 many . TGTGCCAGCAGTTCCGGGCCCTCCAAAGATCAGCCCCAGCATTTT CASSSGPSKDQPQHF
TRBJ1-5 TRBV20-1 . . TGCAGTGCCGTAGGTTTGGGCAATGGGCCCCAGCATTTT CSAVGLGNGPQHF
TRBJ1-2 TRBV12-3/TRBV12-4 . . TGTGCCAGCAGTTCAATTGGGACTCACTATGGCTACACCTTC CASSSIGTHYGYTF
TRBJ2-2 TRBV3-1 many . TGTGCCAGCAGCCAAGATGACACCGGGGAGCTGTTTTTT CASSQDDTGELFF
TRBJ2-1 TRBV29-1 many TRBD2 TGCAGCGTTGAGCCTAGCGGGGGGTACAATGAGCAGTTCTTC CSVEPSGGYNEQFF
TRBJ1-2 TRBV10-3 many TRBD1 TGTGCCGTACCCGGGACAGGGAGTGGATATGGCTACACCTTC CAVPGTGSGYGYTF
TRBJ1-3 TRBV7-2 few . TGTGCCAGCAGCTTGCACCGCAGACGGGCACACTCTGGAAACACCATATATTTT CASSLHRRRAHSGNTIYF
TRBJ2-3 TRBV28 many TRBD2 TGTGCCAGCAGCCGTAGCGGGAGCGTTGGAGATACGCAGTATTTT CASSRSGSVGDTQYF
TRBJ2-7 TRBV6-2/TRBV6-3 few . TGTGCCAGCAGTTATCCCCCCGACGAGCAGTACTTC CASSYPPDEQYF
TRBJ2-1 TRBV11-3 . TRBD2 TGTGCCAGCAGCTGGGGACTAGCGGGAGAAAATGAGCAGTTCTTC CASSWGLAGENEQFF
TRBJ2-5 TRBV7-9 . . TGTGCCAGCAGCAGTTTTTTCGGGGCTCGCCGGGAGACCCAGTACTTC CASSSFFGARRETQYF
TRBJ2-1 TRBV9 . TRBD2 TGTGCCAGCAGCGTAGGTAGCGGGAGTGGTAATGAGCAGTTCTTC CASSVGSGSGNEQFF
TRBJ2-7 TRBV4-2 few . TGTGCCAGCAGCCAAGATCGGCAGGGTTTGTACGAGCAGTACTTC CASSQDRQGLYEQYF
TRBJ2-7 TRBV6-5 many TRBD1 TGTGCCATCCTCCCGGGACAGGGGAGGTACGAGCAGTACTTC CAILPGQGRYEQYF
TRBJ2-4 TRBV28 few TRBD2 TGTGCCAGCAGTCCCGTGGCGGGAGGGCCAGGAAACATTCAGTACTTC CASSPVAGGPGNIQYF
TRBJ2-5 TRBV6-1 . . TGTGCCAGCAGAAGGACAGTCTACCGAGAGACCCAGTACTTC CASRRTVYRETQYF
TRBJ2-2 TRBV6-2/TRBV6-3 . TRBD2 TGTACCAGCAGCGGCGGGAGATTCGGGGAGCTGTTTTTT CTSSGGRFGELFF
TRBJ2-3 TRBV7-9 many TRBD2 TGTGCCAGCAGCTTAGCTAGCGGGAGGGCCGGGCCAGATACGCAGTATTTT CASSLASGRAGPDTQYF
TRBJ1-5 TRBV4-2 . TRBD1 TGTGCCAGCAGCCAAGATAGACAGGGTGGGTATCAGCCCCAGCATTTT CASSQDRQGGYQPQHF
TRBJ2-1 TRBV5-1 many . TGCGCCAGCAGCATTAGGACTGGACCAGAGAATGAGCAGTTCTTC CASSIRTGPENEQFF
TRBJ2-1 TRBV7-9 . . TGTGCCAGCATCCAAACCCGACTAGTCGAAAGGAGCTCCTACAATGAGCAGTTCTTC CASIQTRLVERSSYNEQFF
TRBJ2-7 TRBV7-9 many TRBD1 TGTGCCAGCAGCTTGGCGTCCCGGGACAGGACCTTCTCCTACGAGCAGTACTTC CASSLASRDRTFSYEQYF
TRBJ2-7 TRBV6-5 many . TGTGCCAGCAGTTACGGGACGGACTACGAGCAGTACTTC CASSYGTDYEQYF
TRBJ2-2 TRBV5-4 many TRBD2 TGTGCCAGCAGCTTGGTAGCGGGCCTCACCGGGGAGCTGTTTTTT CASSLVAGLTGELFF
TRBJ2-7 TRBV18 few TRBD2 TGTGCCAGCTCACCACGCGCGGGAGGTAACTACGAGCAGTACTTC CASSPRAGGNYEQYF
TRBJ1-4 TRBV28 many TRBD1 TGTGCCAGCAGCCGACAGGGGCTCTATGAAAAACTGTTTTTT CASSRQGLYEKLFF
TRBJ2-7 TRBV2 many TRBD1 TGTGCCAGCAGTACAGACAGGGTAAGGTACGAGCAGTACTTC CASSTDRVRYEQYF
TRBJ1-5 TRBV2 . . TGTGCCATCGATGAAGGGGCACCGGGCAATCAGCCCCAGCATTTT CAIDEGAPGNQPQHF
TRBJ1-2 TRBV7-9 few TRBD1 TGTGCCAGCACCCCTAGGGGGACAGGCGGCTATGGCTACACCTTC CASTPRGTGGYGYTF
TRBJ1-1 TRBV6-2/TRBV6-3 many . TGTGCCAGCACCCCGCGGGGAGGAAAGACTGAAGCTTTCTTT CASTPRGGKTEAFF
TRBJ2-2 TRBV6-2/TRBV6-3 few . TGTGCCAGCAGTTACCCACGGGAGTCCGGGGAGCTGTTTTTT CASSYPRESGELFF
TRBJ2-7 TRBV21-1 . . TGTGCCGCCCCGGGCCTTATTACGGGACAGGGGACCTACGAGCAGTACTTC CAAPGLITGQGTYEQYF
TRBJ1-4 TRBV29-1 many TRBD1 TGCAGCGTTGAGGGACAGATTAATGAAAAACTGTTTTTT CSVEGQINEKLFF
TRBJ2-7 TRBV27 . TRBD1 TGTGCCAGCAGCCCCGGGACAGGTCGATCTACGAAGCAGTACTTC CASSPGTGRSTKQYF
TRBJ2-7 TRBV10-3 few . TGTGCCATCAGTCCAGGAGCCTACGAGCAGTACTTC CAISPGAYEQYF
TRBJ2-1 TRBV6-2/TRBV6-3 many TRBD2 TGTGCCAGCAGGGGGACTAGCGGCTCCTACAATGAGCAGTTCTTC CASRGTSGSYNEQFF
TRBJ2-4 TRBV7-9 many . TGTGCCAGCAGCTCCAAGGGCCCGCCACTAAACATTCAGTACTTC CASSSKGPPLNIQYF
TRBJ1-6 TRBV7-2 few . TGTGCCAGCAGCTTAGGAGGGTATAATTCACCCCTCCACTTT CASSLGGYNSPLHF
TRBJ2-1 TRBV20-1 once TRBD2 TGCATTGCATTCGCGAGCGGGAGTTACGGGAATGAGCAGTTCTTC CIAFASGSYGNEQFF
TRBJ2-3 TRBV29-1 many TRBD2 TGCAGCGAGACTAGCGGGAGCACAGATACGCAGTATTTT CSETSGSTDTQYF
TRBJ2-6 TRBV27 . . TGTGCCAGCAGGAGCTCTGGGGCCAACGTCCTGACTTTC CASRSSGANVLTF
TRBJ2-7 TRBV7-2 . . TGTGCCAGCGGGGTTCAGCAAACCTACGAGCAGTACTTC CASGVQQTYEQYF
TRBJ2-7 TRBV12-3/TRBV12-4 few TRBD2 TGTGCCAGCACCTCGAGTAGCGGGAGCCTGACCTACGAGCAGTACTTC CASTSSSGSLTYEQYF
TRBJ1-5 TRBV20-1 . . TGCAGTGCTAGAGCCGGGATCGGCAATCAGCCCCAGCATTTT CSARAGIGNQPQHF
TRBJ2-1 TRBV19 . TRBD2 TGTGCCAGTAGTAGAGCGGGAGGCAACGATGAGCAGTTCTTC CASSRAGGNDEQFF
TRBJ1-5 TRBV20-1 . TRBD1 TGCAGTGCTATCGACAGGGTGGGTCAGCCCCAGCATTTT CSAIDRVGQPQHF
TRBJ2-3 TRBV13 . . TGTGCCAGCAGTTCGGGAAAGGCTACGCAGTATTTT CASSSGKATQYF
TRBJ2-1 TRBV12-3/TRBV12-4 few . TGTGCCAGCAGACTAGGGGGTGCCTACAATGAGCAGTTCTTC CASRLGGAYNEQFF